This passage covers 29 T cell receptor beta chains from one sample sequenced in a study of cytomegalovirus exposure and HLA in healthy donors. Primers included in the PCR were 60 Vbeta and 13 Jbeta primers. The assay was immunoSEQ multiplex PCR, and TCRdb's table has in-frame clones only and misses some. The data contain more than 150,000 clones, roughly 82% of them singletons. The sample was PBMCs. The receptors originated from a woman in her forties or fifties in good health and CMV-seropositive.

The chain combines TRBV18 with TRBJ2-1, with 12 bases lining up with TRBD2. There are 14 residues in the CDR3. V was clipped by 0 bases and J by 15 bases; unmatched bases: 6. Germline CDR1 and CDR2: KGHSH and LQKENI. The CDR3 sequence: CASSPPLAGGQPFF. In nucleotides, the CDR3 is TGTGCCAGCTCACCACCGCTAGCGGGGGGGCAACCGTTCTTC.

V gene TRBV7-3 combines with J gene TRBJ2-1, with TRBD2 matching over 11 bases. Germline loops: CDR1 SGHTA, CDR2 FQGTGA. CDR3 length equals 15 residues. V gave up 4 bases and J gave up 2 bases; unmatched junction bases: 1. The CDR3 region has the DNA TGTGCCAGCAGCTATAGCGGGGGGGCCTACAATGAGCAGTTCTTC. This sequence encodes CASSYSGGAYNEQFF.

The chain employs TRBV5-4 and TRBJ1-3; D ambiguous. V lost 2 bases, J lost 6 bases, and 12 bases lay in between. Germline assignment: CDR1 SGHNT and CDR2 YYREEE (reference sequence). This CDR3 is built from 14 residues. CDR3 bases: TGTGCCAGCAGCTTAGAGGGCTTTGCAAACACCATATATTTT. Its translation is CASSLEGFANTIYF.

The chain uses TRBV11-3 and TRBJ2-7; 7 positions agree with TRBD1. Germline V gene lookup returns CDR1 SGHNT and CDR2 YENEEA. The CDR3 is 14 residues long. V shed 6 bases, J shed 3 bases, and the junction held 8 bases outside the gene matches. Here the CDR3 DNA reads TGTGCCAGCAGTTCCTCCGGGACAGTCTACGAGCAGTACTTC. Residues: CASSSSGTVYEQYF.

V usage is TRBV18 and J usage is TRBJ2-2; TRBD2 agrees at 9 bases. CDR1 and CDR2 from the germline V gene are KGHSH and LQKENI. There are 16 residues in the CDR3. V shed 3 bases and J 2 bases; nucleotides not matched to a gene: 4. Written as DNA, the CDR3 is TGTGCCAGCTCACCCCAGCGGGGGGTAAACACCGGGGAGCTGTTTTTT. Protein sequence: CASSPQRGVNTGELFF.

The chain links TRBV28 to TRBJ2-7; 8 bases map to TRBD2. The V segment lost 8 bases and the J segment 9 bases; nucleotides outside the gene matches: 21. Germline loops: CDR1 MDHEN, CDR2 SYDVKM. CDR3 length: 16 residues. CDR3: CASASGGWLAGLRQYF. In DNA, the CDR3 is TGTGCCAGCGCCAGCGGGGGCTGGCTAGCGGGCCTCCGGCAGTACTTC.

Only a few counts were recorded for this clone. The CDR3 DNA reads TGTGCCAGCAGTCCTCAGGCACAAGAGACCCAGTACTTC. Translating gives CASSPQAQETQYF. The V gene is TRBV6-5, the J gene TRBJ2-5; no clear D. Germline CDR1 is MNHEY and CDR2 is SVGAGI. Between the trimmed V and J ends, which lost 5 bases and 2 bases, there was a span of 9 bases. This CDR3 has 13 residues.

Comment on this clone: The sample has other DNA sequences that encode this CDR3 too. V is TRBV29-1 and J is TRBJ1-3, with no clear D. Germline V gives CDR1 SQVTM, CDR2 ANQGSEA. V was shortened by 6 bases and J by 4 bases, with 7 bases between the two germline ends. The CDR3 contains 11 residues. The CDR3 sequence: CSVPVGNTIYF. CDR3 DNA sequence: TGCAGCGTACCGGTGGGAAACACCATATATTTT.

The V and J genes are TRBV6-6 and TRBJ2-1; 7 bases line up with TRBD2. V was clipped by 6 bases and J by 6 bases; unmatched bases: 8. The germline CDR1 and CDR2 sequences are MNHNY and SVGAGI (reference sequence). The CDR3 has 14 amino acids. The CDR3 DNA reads TGTGCCAGCAGGCCGGGACTAACCACCAATGAGCAGTTCTTC. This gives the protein CASRPGLTTNEQFF.

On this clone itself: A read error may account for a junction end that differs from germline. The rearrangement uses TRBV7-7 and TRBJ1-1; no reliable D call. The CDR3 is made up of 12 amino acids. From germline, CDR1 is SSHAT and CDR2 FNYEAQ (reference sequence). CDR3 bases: TGTGCTAGCAGCTTTGAGGGTACTGAAGCTTTCTTT. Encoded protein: CASSFEGTEAFF.

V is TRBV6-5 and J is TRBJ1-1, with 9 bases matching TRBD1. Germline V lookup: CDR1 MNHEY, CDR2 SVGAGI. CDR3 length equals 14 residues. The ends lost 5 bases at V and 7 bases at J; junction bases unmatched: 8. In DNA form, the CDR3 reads TGTGCCAGCAGTCCCCGGACAGGGGAAGATGAAGCTTTCTTT. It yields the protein CASSPRTGEDEAFF.

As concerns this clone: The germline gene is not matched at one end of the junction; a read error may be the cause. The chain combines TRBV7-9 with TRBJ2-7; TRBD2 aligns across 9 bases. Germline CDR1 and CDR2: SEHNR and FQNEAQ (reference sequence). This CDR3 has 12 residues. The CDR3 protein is CASSLEAGGLNF. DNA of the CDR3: TGTGCCAGCAGCTTAGAAGCGGGGGGTCTGAACTTC.

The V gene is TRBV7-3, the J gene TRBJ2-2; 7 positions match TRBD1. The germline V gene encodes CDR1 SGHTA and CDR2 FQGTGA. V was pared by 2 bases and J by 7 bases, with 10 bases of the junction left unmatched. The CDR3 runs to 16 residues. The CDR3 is CASSLAQGSTFGELFF. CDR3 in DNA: TGTGCCAGCAGCTTAGCACAGGGGTCAACCTTCGGGGAGCTGTTTTTT.

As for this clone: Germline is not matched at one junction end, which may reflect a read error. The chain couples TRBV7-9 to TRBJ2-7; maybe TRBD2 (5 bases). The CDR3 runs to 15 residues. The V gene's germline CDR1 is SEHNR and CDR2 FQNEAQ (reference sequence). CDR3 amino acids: CSSSSAGTGKGEQYF. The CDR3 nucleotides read TGTTCCAGCAGCTCCGCGGGCACGGGAAAGGGCGAGCAGTACTTC. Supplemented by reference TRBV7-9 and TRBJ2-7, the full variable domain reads DTGVSQNPRHKITKRGQNVTFRCDPISEHNRLYWYRQTLGQGPEFLTYFQNEAQLEKSRLLSDRFSAERPKGSFSTLEIQRTEQGDSAMYLCSSSSAGTGKGEQYFGPGTRLTVT.

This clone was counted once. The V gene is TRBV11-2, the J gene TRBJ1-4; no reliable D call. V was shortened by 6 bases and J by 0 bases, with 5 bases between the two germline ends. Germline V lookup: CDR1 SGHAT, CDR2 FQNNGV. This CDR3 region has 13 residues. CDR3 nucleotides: TGTGCCAGCAGGCACACAACTAATGAAAAACTGTTTTTT. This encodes CASRHTTNEKLFF. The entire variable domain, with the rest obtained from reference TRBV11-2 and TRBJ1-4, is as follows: EAGVAQSPRYKIIEKRQSVAFWCNPISGHATLYWYQQILGQGPKLLIQFQNNGVVDDSQLPKDRFSAERLKGVDSTLKIQPAKLEDSAVYLCASRHTTNEKLFFGSGTQLSVL.

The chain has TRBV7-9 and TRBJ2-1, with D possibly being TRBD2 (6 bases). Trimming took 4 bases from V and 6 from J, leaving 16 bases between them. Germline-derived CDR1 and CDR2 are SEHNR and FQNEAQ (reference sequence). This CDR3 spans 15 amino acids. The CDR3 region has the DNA TGTGCCAGCAGCTCCCCCCGGGACTTGCTCAATGAGCAGTTCTTC. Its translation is CASSSPRDLLNEQFF.

The CDR3 nucleotides read TGTGCCAGCAGCTATCCCAGGGATAATTCACCCCTCCACTTT. Translating it yields CASSYPRDNSPLHF. The chain combines TRBV7-9 with TRBJ1-6; the D gene is possibly TRBD1 (5 bases). CDR3 length equals 14 residues. CDR1 and CDR2 (germline): SEHNR, FQNEAQ (reference sequence). V lost 4 bases, J lost 5 bases, and 9 bases lay in between. Supplemented by reference TRBV7-9 and TRBJ1-6, the full variable domain reads DTGVSQNPRHKITKRGQNVTFRCDPISEHNRLYWYRQTLGQGPEFLTYFQNEAQLEKSRLLSDRFSAERPKGSFSTLEIQRTEQGDSAMYLCASSYPRDNSPLHFGNGTRLTVT.

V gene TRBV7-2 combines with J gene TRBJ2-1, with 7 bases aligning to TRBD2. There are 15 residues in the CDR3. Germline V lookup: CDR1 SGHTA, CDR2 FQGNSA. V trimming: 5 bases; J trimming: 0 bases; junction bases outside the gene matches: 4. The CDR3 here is CASSPGGSSYNEQFF. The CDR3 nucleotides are TGTGCCAGCAGCCCCGGGGGGAGCTCCTACAATGAGCAGTTCTTC.

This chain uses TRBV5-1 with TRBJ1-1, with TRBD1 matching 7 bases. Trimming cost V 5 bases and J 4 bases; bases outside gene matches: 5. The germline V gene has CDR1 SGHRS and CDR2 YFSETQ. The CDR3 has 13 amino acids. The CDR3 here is CASSVGQFTEAFF. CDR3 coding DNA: TGCGCCAGCAGTGTGGGACAGTTCACTGAAGCTTTCTTT.

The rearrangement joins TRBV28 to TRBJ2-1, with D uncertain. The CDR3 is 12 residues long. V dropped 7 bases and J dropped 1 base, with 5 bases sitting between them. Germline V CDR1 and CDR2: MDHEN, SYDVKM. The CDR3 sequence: CASMESYNEQFF. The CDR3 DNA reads TGTGCCAGCATGGAGTCCTACAATGAGCAGTTCTTC. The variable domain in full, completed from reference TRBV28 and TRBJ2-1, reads DVKVTQSSRYLVKRTGEKVFLECVQDMDHENMFWYRQDPGLGLRLIYFSYDVKMKEKGDIPEGYSVSREKKERFSLILESASTNQTSMYLCASMESYNEQFFGPGTRLTVL.

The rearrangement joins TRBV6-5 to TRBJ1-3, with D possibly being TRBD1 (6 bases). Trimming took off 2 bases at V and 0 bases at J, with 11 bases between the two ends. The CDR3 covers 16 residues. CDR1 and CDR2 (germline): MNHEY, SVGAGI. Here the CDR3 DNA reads TGTGCCAGCAGTTACGAAGGGACAAGCTCTGGAAACACCATATATTTT. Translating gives CASSYEGTSSGNTIYF.

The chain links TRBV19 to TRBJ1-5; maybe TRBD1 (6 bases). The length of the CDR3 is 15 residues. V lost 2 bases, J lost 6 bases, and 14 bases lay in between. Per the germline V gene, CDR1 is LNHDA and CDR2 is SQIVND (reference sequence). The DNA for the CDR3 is TGTGCCAGTAGTATACAGGGGAAGGCAGGTCAGCCCCAGCATTTT. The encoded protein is CASSIQGKAGQPQHF. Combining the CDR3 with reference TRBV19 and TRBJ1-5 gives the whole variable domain DGGITQSPKYLFRKEGQNVTLSCEQNLNHDAMYWYRQDPGQGLRLIYYSQIVNDFQKGDIAEGYSVSREKKESFPLTVTSAQKNPTAFYLCASSIQGKAGQPQHFGDGTRLSIL.

The CDR3: CASRLAIGTGGNLDSYEQYF. The DNA of the CDR3 is TGTGCAAGTCGCTTAGCGATCGGGACAGGGGGCAACCTAGATTCCTACGAGCAGTACTTC. The genes are TRBV12-2 and TRBJ2-7; the table's D call, TRBD1, was not checked against the DNA. TRBV12-2 is labeled a pseudogene. The CDR3 consists of 20 residues.

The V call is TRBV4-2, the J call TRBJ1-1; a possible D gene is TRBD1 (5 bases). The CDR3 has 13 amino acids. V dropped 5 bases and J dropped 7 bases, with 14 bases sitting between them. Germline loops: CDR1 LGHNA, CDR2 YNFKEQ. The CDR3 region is CASSLRGGDEAFF. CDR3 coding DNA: TGTGCCAGCAGCTTGCGGGGAGGGGATGAAGCTTTCTTT.

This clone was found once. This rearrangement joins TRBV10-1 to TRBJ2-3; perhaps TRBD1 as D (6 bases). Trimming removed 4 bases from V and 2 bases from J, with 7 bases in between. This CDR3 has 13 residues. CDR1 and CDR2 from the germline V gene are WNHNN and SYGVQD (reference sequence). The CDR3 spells CASSGQVTDTQYF. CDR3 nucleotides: TGCGCCAGCAGTGGACAGGTCACAGATACGCAGTATTTT.

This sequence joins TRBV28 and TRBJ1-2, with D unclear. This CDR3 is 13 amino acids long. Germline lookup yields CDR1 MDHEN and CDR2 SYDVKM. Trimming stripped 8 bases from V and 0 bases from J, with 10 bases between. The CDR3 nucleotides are TGTGCCAGCTCACAGAGATCTAACTATGGCTACACCTTC. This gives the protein CASSQRSNYGYTF.

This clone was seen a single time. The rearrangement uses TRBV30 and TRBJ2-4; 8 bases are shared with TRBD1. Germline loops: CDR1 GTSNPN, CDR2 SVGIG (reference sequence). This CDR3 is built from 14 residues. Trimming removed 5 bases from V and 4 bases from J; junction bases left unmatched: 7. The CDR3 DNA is TGTGCCTGGGATAAACAGGGGGAAAAAAACATTCAGTACTTC. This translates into CAWDKQGEKNIQYF.

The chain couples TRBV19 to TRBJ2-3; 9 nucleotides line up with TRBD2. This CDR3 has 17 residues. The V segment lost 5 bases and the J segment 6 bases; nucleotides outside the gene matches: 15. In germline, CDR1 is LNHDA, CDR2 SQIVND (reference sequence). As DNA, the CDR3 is TGTGCCAGTAGTCCCCCCTTTGCGGGGGGGCCAGTGGATACGCAGTATTTT. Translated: CASSPPFAGGPVDTQYF.

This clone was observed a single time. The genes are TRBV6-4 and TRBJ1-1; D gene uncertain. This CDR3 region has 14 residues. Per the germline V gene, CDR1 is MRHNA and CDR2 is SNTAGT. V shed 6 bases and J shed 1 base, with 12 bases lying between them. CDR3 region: CASSRPRKNTEAFF. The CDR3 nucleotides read TGTGCCAGCAGCCGTCCCAGGAAGAACACTGAAGCTTTCTTT.